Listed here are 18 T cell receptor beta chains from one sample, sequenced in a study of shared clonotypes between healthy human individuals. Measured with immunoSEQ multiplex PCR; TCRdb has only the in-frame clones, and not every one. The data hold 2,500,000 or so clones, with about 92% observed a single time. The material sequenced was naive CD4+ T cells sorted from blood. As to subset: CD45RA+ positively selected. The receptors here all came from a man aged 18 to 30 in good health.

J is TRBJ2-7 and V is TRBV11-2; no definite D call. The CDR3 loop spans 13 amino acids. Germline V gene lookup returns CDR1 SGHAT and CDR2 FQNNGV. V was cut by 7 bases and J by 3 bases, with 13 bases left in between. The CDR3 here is CASNQLWSYEQYF. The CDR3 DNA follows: TGTGCCAGCAACCAATTGTGGAGCTACGAGCAGTACTTC.

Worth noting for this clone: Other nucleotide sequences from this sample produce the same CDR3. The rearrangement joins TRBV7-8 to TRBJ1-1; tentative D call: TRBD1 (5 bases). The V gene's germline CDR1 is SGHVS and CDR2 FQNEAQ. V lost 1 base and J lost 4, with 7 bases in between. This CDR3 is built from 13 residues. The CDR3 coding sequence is TGTGCCAGCAGCTTAGGGGGGGGCACTGAAGCTTTCTTT. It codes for CASSLGGGTEAFF.

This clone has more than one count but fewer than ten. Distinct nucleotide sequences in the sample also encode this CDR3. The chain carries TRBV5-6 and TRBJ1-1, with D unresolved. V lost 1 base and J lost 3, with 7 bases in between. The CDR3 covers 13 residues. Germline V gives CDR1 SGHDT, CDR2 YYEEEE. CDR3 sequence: CASSLPADTEAFF. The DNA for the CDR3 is TGTGCCAGCAGCTTGCCGGCGGACACTGAAGCTTTCTTT.

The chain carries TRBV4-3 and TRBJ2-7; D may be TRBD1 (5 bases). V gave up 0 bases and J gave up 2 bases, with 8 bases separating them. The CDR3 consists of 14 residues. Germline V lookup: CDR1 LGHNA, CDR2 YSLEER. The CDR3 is CASSQETGAYEQYF. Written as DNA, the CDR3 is TGCGCCAGCAGCCAAGAAACAGGAGCCTACGAGCAGTACTTC.

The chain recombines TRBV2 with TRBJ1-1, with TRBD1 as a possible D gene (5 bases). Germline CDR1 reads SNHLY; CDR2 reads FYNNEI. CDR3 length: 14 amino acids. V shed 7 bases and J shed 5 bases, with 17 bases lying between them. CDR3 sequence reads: CASTTWSRGTEAFF. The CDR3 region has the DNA TGTGCCAGCACCACCTGGTCCCGGGGGACTGAAGCTTTCTTT.

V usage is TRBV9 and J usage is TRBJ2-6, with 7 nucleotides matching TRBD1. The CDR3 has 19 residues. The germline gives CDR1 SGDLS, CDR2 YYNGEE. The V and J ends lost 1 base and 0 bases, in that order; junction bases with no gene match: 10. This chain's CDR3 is CASSVPTTGVFSGANVLTF. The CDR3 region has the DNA TGTGCCAGCAGCGTACCTACCACAGGGGTGTTCTCTGGGGCCAACGTCCTGACTTTC.

This chain's CDR3 is CASTGSGRDPYEQYF. The CDR3 DNA follows: TGTGCCAGCACCGGAAGCGGGAGGGATCCCTACGAGCAGTACTTC. V is TRBV6-6 and J is TRBJ2-7; TRBD2 agrees at 10 bases. The CDR3 consists of 15 residues. Germline V gives CDR1 MNHNY, CDR2 SVGAGI (reference sequence). Losses at the gene ends were 7 bases for V and 2 bases for J; bases not matched to a gene: 8.

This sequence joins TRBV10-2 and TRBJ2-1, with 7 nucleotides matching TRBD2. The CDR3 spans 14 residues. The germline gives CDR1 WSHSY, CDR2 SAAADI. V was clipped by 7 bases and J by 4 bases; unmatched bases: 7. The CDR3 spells CASITGGTYNEQFF. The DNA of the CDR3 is TGCGCCAGCATCACGGGGGGAACATACAATGAGCAGTTCTTC.

The DNA for the CDR3 is TGTGCCAGCACTCCGGAGAACTCCTATAATTCACCCCTCCACTTT. Translated: CASTPENSYNSPLHF. The rearrangement uses TRBV6-1 and TRBJ1-6; D ambiguous. This CDR3 is 15 amino acids long. The V gene's germline CDR1 is MNHNS and CDR2 SASEGT. With 7 bases removed from V and 0 bases from J, the gap between germline ends came to 10 bases.

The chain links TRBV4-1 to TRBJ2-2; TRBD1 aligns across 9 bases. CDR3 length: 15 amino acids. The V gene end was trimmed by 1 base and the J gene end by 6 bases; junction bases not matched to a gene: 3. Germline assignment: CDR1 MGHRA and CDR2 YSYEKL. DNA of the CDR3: TGCGCCAGCAGCCAAGGACAGGGGGGCTCCGGGGAGCTGTTTTTT. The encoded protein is CASSQGQGGSGELFF.

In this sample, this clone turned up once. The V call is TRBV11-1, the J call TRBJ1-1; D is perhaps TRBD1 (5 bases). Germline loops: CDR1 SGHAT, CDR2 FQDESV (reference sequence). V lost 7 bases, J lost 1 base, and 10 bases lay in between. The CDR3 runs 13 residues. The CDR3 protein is CASTWGGNTEAFF. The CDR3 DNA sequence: TGTGCCAGCACATGGGGGGGGAACACTGAAGCTTTCTTT.

The CDR3 region is CASSSLGGVGETQYF. CDR3 bases: TGCGCCAGCAGCTCCCTCGGCGGAGTCGGGGAGACCCAGTACTTC. V usage is TRBV5-1 and J usage is TRBJ2-5; no reliable D call. The V end lost 3 bases, the J end lost 5 bases, and 17 bases lay between the germline ends. CDR3 length: 15 residues. Germline lookup yields CDR1 SGHRS and CDR2 YFSETQ.

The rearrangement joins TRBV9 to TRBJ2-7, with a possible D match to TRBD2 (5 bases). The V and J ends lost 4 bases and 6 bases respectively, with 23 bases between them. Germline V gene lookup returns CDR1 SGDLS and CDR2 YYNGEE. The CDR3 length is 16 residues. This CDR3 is CASSLGTGAAPREQYF. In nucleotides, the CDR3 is TGTGCCAGCAGCCTGGGAACCGGAGCGGCCCCCCGCGAGCAGTACTTC.

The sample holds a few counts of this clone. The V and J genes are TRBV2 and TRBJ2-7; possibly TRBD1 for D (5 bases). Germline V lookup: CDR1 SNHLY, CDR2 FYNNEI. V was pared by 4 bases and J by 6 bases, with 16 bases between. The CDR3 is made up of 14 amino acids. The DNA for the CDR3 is TGTGCCAGCAGTGCCAGGGCCCCTTTGGCCGAGCAGTACTTC. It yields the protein CASSARAPLAEQYF.

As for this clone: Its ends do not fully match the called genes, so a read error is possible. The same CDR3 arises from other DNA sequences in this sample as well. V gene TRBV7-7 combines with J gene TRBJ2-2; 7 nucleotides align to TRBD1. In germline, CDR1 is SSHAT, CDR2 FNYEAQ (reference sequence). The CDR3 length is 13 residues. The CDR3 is CASSPTGAGELFF. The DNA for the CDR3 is TGTGCTAGCAGCCCAACAGGGGCCGGGGAGCTGTTTTTT.

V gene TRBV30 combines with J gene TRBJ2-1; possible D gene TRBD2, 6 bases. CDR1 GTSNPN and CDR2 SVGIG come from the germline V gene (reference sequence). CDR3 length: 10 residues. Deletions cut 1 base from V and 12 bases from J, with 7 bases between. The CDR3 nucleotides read TGTGCCTGGAGTGGGAGGGGGCAGTTCTTC. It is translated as CAWSGRGQFF.

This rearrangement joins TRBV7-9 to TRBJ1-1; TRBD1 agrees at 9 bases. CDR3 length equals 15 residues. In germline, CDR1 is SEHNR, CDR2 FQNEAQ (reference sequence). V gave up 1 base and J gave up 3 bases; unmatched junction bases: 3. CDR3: CASSLGWTGDTEAFF. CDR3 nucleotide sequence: TGTGCCAGCAGCTTAGGTTGGACAGGGGACACTGAAGCTTTCTTT.

This CDR3 reads CASSFQSEAFF. DNA of the CDR3: TGTGCCAGCAGTTTCCAGTCTGAAGCTTTCTTT. The rearrangement joins TRBV2 to TRBJ1-1; no clear D. Germline loops: CDR1 SNHLY, CDR2 FYNNEI. This CDR3 region has 11 residues. V was cut by 5 bases and J by 6 bases, with 7 bases left in between.